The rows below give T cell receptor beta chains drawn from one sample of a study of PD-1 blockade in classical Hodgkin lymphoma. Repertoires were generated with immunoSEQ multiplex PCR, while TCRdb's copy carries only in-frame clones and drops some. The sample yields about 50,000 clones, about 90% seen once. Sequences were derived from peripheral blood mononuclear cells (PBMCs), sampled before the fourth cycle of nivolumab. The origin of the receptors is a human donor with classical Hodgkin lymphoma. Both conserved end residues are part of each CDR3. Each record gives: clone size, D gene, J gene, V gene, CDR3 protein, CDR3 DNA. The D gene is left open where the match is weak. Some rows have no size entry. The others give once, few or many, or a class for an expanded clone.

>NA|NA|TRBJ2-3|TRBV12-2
CASRQLAGVGADTQYF
TGTGCAAGTCGCCAACTAGCGGGAGTGGGCGCAGATACGCAGTATTTT
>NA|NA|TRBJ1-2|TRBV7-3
CASSLSSLNNYGYTF
TGTGCCAGCAGCTTGTCCTCGCTGAACAACTATGGCTACACCTTC
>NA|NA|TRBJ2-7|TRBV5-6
CASSRRRNTHEQYF
TGTGCCAGCAGCCGGCGACGGAATACCCACGAGCAGTACTTC
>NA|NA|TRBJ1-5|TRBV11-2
CASSLVGGWNQPQHF
TGTGCCAGCAGCTTAGTGGGGGGCTGGAATCAGCCCCAGCATTTT
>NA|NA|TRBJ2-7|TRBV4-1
CASSLGEGAYEQYF
TGCGCCAGCAGCCTCGGAGAGGGGGCCTACGAGCAGTACTTC
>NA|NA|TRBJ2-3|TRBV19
CASSITGETSTDTQYF
TGTGCCAGTAGTATCACAGGTGAAACTAGCACAGATACGCAGTATTTT
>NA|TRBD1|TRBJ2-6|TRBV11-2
CASSPSDTGASGANVLTF
TGTGCCAGCAGCCCTTCCGACACAGGGGCCTCTGGGGCCAACGTCCTGACTTTC
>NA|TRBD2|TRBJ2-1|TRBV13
CASSSVTSAYNEQFF
TGTGCCAGCAGCTCTGTGACTAGCGCCTACAATGAGCAGTTCTTC
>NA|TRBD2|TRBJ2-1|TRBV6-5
CASSSGTSGYNEQFF
TGTGCCAGCAGTTCCGGGACTAGCGGATACAATGAGCAGTTCTTC
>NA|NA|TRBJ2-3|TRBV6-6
CASRRDSDTQYF
TGTGCCAGCAGACGGGATTCAGATACGCAGTATTTT
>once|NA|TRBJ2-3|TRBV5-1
CASSFLNPLSRTDTQYF
TGCGCCAGCAGCTTTCTAAACCCGCTCTCCCGCACAGATACGCAGTATTTT
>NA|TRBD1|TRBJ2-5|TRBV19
CASSTGVRQGFMETQYF
TGTGCCAGTAGTACCGGCGTTAGACAGGGTTTCATGGAGACCCAGTACTTC
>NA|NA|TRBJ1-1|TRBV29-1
CSVVVTTSEAFF
TGCAGCGTTGTGGTCACAACCTCTGAAGCTTTCTTT
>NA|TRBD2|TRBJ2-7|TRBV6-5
CASSYPKAGGPEEQYF
TGTGCCAGCAGTTACCCCAAAGCGGGAGGGCCTGAAGAGCAGTACTTC
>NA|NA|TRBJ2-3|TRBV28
CASSEMTTDSPSTDTQYF
TGTGCCAGCAGTGAAATGACCACGGACAGCCCTAGCACAGATACGCAGTATTTT
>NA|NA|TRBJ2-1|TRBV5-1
CASSLDNEQFF
TGCGCCAGCAGCCTGGACAATGAGCAGTTCTTC
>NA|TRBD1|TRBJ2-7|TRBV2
CAGGQGINYEQYF
TGTGCCGGAGGACAGGGGATCAACTACGAGCAGTACTTC
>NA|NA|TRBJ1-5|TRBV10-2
CASSSVGGRRSNQPQHF
TGCGCCAGCAGCTCGGTCGGGGGCAGGAGGAGCAATCAGCCCCAGCATTTT
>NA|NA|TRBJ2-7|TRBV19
CASSAPNSLYEQYF
TGTGCCAGTAGTGCGCCTAATTCACTATACGAGCAGTACTTC
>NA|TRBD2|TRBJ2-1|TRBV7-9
CASNFIAGAGNEQFF
TGTGCCAGCAATTTCATCGCGGGAGCTGGAAATGAGCAGTTCTTC
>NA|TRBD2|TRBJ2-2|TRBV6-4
CASSDSLAGGELFF
TGTGCCAGCAGTGACTCGCTAGCGGGAGGGGAGCTGTTTTTT
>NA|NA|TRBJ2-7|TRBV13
CASSKIDYEQYF
TGTGCCAGCAGCAAAATCGACTACGAGCAGTACTTC
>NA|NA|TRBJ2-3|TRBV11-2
CASSPRWSGTDTQYF
TGTGCCAGCAGCCCTCGATGGTCCGGCACAGATACGCAGTATTTT
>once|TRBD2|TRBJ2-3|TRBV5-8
CASTHSGISTDTQYF
TGTGCCAGCACCCATAGCGGGATTAGCACAGATACGCAGTATTTT
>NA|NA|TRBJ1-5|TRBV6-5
CASSYRWSTNQPQHF
TGTGCCAGCAGTTACCGGTGGAGTACCAATCAGCCCCAGCATTTT
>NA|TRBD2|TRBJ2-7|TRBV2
CASRDPLANSYEQYF
TGTGCCAGCAGGGACCCACTAGCGAACTCCTACGAGCAGTACTTC
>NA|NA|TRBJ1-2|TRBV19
CASSIRVGDNYGYTF
TGTGCCAGTAGTATCCGGGTTGGGGATAACTATGGCTACACCTTC
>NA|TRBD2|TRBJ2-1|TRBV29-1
CSVRGGLAAYNEQFF
TGCAGCGTTAGGGGGGGACTAGCGGCTTACAATGAGCAGTTCTTC
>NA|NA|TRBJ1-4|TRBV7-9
CASSSSRQWEKLFF
TGTGCCAGCAGCTCCTCAAGACAGTGGGAAAAACTGTTTTTT
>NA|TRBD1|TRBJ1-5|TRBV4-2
CASSPQGGQPQHF
TGTGCCAGCAGCCCCCAGGGGGGTCAGCCCCAGCATTTT
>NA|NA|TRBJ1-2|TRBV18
CASSPGRRNYGYTF
TGTGCCAGCTCGCCTGGTAGGAGGAACTATGGCTACACCTTC
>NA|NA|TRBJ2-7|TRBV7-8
CASSPHRGRADEQYF
TGTGCCAGCAGCCCCCATAGGGGGAGGGCCGACGAGCAGTACTTC
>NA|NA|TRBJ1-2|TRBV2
CANSLGGNGYTF
TGTGCCAATTCCCTCGGGGGGAATGGCTACACCTTC
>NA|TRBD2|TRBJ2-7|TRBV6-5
CASSYSMLAGFYEQYF
TGTGCCAGCAGTTACTCGATGTTAGCGGGGTTTTACGAGCAGTACTTC
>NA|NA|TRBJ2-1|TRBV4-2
CASSQSTGGGGSGGPREFF
TGTGCCAGCAGCCAATCGACAGGGGGCGGTGGTAGCGGGGGACCGAGAGAGTTCTTC
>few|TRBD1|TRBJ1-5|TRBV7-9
CASSLQGAQPQHF
TGTGCCAGCAGCTTACAGGGGGCTCAGCCCCAGCATTTT
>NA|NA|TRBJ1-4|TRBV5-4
CASSAGGRGKLFF
TGTGCCAGCAGCGCCGGGGGTAGAGGAAAACTGTTTTTT
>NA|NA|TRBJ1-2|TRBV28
CASSLVADYGYTF
TGTGCCAGCAGTTTAGTGGCAGACTATGGCTACACCTTC
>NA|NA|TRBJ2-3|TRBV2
CATSLRGSVTDTQYF
TGTGCCACATCGCTCAGGGGTTCTGTGACAGATACGCAGTATTTT
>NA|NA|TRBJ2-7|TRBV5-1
CASSQIAQGPEQYF
TGCGCCAGCAGCCAAATTGCACAGGGCCCCGAGCAGTACTTC
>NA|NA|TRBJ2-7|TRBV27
CASSSTSRGHEQYF
TGTGCCAGCAGTTCAACTTCGAGGGGCCACGAGCAGTACTTC
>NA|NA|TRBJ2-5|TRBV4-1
CASSRFSAETQYF
TGCGCCAGCAGCAGGTTCTCGGCCGAGACCCAGTACTTC
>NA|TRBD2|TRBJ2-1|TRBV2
CASAVRRREGEQFF
TGTGCCAGCGCGGTTCGTCGGCGGGAGGGTGAGCAGTTCTTC
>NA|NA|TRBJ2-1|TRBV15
CATSRSGLRGFF
TGTGCCACCAGCAGAAGCGGGTTAAGAGGTTTCTTC
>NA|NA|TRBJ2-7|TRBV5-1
CASSLGGQYEQYF
TGCGCCAGCAGCCTGGGTGGACAGTACGAGCAGTACTTC
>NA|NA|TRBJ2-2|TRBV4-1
CASSQQSWTGELFF
TGCGCCAGCAGCCAGCAGAGCTGGACCGGGGAGCTGTTTTTT
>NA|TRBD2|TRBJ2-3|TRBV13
CASSSGLAGGGANWYTQYF
TGTGCCAGCAGCTCTGGACTAGCGGGAGGGGGAGCGAACTGGTATACGCAGTATTTT
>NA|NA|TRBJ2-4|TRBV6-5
CASSGQSLAKNIQYF
TGTGCCAGCAGTGGACAATCACTAGCCAAAAACATTCAGTACTTC
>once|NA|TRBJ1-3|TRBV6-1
CASSDQGGNTIYF
TGTGCCAGCAGTGATCAGGGAGGAAACACCATATATTTT
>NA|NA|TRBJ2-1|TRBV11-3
CASSLSTNRGQNEQFF
TGTGCCAGCAGCTTATCCACTAATCGCGGGCAAAATGAGCAGTTCTTC
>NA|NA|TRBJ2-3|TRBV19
CASSLAYTDTQYF
TGTGCCAGTAGTCTAGCCTACACAGATACGCAGTATTTT
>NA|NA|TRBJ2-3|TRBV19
CASSIGRYTQYF
TGTGCCAGTAGTATAGGACGGTATACGCAGTATTTT
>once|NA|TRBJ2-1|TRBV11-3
CASSLERGVGGNEQFF
TGTGCCAGCAGCTTAGAGAGAGGGGTCGGTGGCAATGAGCAGTTCTTC
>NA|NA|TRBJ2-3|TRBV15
CATSQGWKDTQYF
TGTGCCACCAGTCAGGGGTGGAAAGATACGCAGTATTTT
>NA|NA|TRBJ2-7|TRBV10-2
CASSESGISHEQYF
TGCGCCAGCAGTGAGTCCGGGATCAGCCACGAGCAGTACTTC
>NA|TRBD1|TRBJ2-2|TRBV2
CASSEIGGSDGELFF
TGTGCCAGCAGTGAGATAGGGGGCTCGGACGGGGAGCTGTTTTTT
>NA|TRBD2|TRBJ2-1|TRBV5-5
CASSALAGFYNEQFF
TGTGCCAGCAGCGCCCTAGCGGGTTTTTACAATGAGCAGTTCTTC
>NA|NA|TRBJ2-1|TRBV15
CATSRGVREQFF
TGTGCCACCAGCAGGGGAGTACGTGAGCAGTTCTTC